The 14 T cell receptor beta chains below come from one sample, sequenced in a study of blood T cell repertoires in COVID-19. Assay used: immunoSEQ multiplex PCR; TCRdb lists only in-frame clones, some missing. This table has some 130,000 clones, 55% to 75% appearing once. Sequencing used peripheral blood. All receptors come from a woman aged 70-85 years with acute or convalescent COVID-19.

This clone was seen only a few times. The CDR3: CASSSEREIPHNEQFF. The CDR3 region has the DNA TGTGCCAGCAGCTCAGAACGGGAGATCCCCCACAATGAGCAGTTCTTC. The V and J genes are TRBV7-8 and TRBJ2-1, with a possible D match to TRBD2 (6 bases). The V and J ends lost 4 bases and 5 bases respectively, with 18 bases between them. The CDR3 length is 16 residues. The germline CDR1 and CDR2 sequences are SGHVS and FQNEAQ.

This clone was seen once. A much bigger clone sits one base away, suggesting this may be a read error. The rearrangement links TRBV7-2 to TRBJ1-2; 7 bases line up with TRBD1. The CDR3 contains 13 residues. From germline, CDR1 is SGHTA and CDR2 FQGNSA. The junction had 2 bases not matched to a gene; V was cut back by 5 bases and J by 2 bases. The CDR3, as DNA: TGTGCCAGCAGCCCGACAGGGAACTATGGCTACACCTTC. Translating gives CASSPTGNYGYTF.

This clone was recorded once. The chain has TRBV6-5 and TRBJ2-3; 8 bases match TRBD1. CDR3 length equals 15 residues. The V and J ends lost 5 bases and 2 bases, in that order; junction bases with no gene match: 6. Germline V CDR1 and CDR2: MNHEY, SVGAGI. Here the CDR3 reads CASSPGGLNTDTQYF. CDR3 DNA sequence: TGTGCCAGCAGTCCAGGGGGCTTAAACACAGATACGCAGTATTTT.

A few counts support this clone. The chain employs TRBV9 and TRBJ2-1; weak D call: TRBD2 (7 bases). CDR1 and CDR2 from the germline V gene are SGDLS and YYNGEE. The germline V and J ends were trimmed by 6 bases and 8 bases, with 24 bases remaining between them. The CDR3 loop spans 16 amino acids. In nucleotides, the CDR3 is TGTGCCAGCAATATAGAGGGCAGGGGAGGGTTCGATGAGCAGTTCTTC. This codes for CASNIEGRGGFDEQFF.

Concerning this clone itself: A read error may be the cause here, since a much bigger clone is one base away. Within the sample, other DNA sequences also encode this same CDR3. The gene calls are TRBV9 and TRBJ1-2; 8 bases align to TRBD1. The CDR3 length is 15 residues. The germline V gene has CDR1 SGDLS and CDR2 YYNGEE. V lost 0 bases to trimming and J lost 2 bases; unmatched junction nucleotides: 3. In DNA form, the CDR3 reads TGTGCCAGCAGCGTAGGACAGGGGATAAACTATGGCTACACCTTC. This gives the protein CASSVGQGINYGYTF.

The V call is TRBV3-1 (or the pseudogene TRBV3-2), the J call TRBJ1-1; no clear D. The germline CDR1 and CDR2 sequences are LGHDT and YNNKEL (reference sequence). V lost 4 bases, J lost 5 bases, and 11 bases lay in between. The CDR3 length is 13 residues. This CDR3 reads CASSRREVTEAFF. CDR3 DNA: TGTGCCAGCAGCCGCCGGGAGGTAACTGAAGCTTTCTTT.

J is TRBJ2-1 and V is TRBV27; D may be TRBD2 (6 bases). V was shortened by 7 bases and J by 4 bases, with 14 bases between the two germline ends. CDR3 size: 14 residues. The germline CDR1 and CDR2 sequences are MNHEY and SMNVEV (reference sequence). CDR3 region: CASKRAEAYNEQFF. The CDR3 coding sequence is TGTGCCAGCAAGCGGGCTGAGGCTTACAATGAGCAGTTCTTC.

In this sample, this clone turned up a few times. V usage is TRBV6-6 and J usage is TRBJ1-6; D remains ambiguous. This CDR3 has 14 amino acids. The germline V and J ends were trimmed by 7 bases and 5 bases, with 12 bases remaining between them. Germline CDR1 and CDR2: MNHNY and SVGAGI (reference sequence). In DNA form, the CDR3 reads TGTGCCAGCACTGAGGCGGGGAATAATTCACCCCTCCACTTT. This gives the protein CASTEAGNNSPLHF.

This rearrangement joins TRBV27 to TRBJ1-5, with 7 nucleotides matching TRBD1. Germline CDR1 reads MNHEY; CDR2 reads SMNVEV (reference sequence). The V and J ends lost 5 bases and 0 bases, in that order; junction bases with no gene match: 4. CDR3 length: 15 amino acids. CDR3 protein: CASSEQGYSNQPQHF. CDR3 nucleotides: TGTGCCAGCAGTGAACAGGGGTATAGCAATCAGCCCCAGCATTTT.

This clone was recorded a few times. The CDR3 nucleotides are TGTGCCAGCAGTGAAGCAGGAGGGTACACTGAAGCTTTCTTT. Protein sequence: CASSEAGGYTEAFF. The V and J genes are TRBV6-1 and TRBJ1-1, with D unclear. CDR3 length: 14 residues. Germline V gives CDR1 MNHNS, CDR2 SASEGT. The germline V and J ends were trimmed by 0 bases and 3 bases, with 8 bases remaining between them.

Only one count was recorded for this clone. The chain has TRBV10-3 and TRBJ2-7; D is possibly TRBD2 (6 bases). The CDR3 length is 11 residues. The germline V gene encodes CDR1 ENHRY and CDR2 SYGVKD. V was cut by 7 bases and J by 8 bases, with 12 bases left in between. CDR3: CAITPGGKQYF. In DNA, the CDR3 is TGTGCCATCACTCCCGGCGGGAAGCAGTACTTC.

The V gene is TRBV18, the J gene TRBJ1-1; 10 nucleotides agree with TRBD1. Germline CDR1 is KGHSH and CDR2 is LQKENI. Unmatched junction bases numbered 8, after V lost 2 bases and J lost 5 bases. The CDR3 has 16 amino acids. This CDR3 reads CASSPARGQGLTEAFF. CDR3 bases: TGTGCCAGCTCACCAGCCCGGGGACAGGGGTTGACTGAAGCTTTCTTT.

The rearrangement uses TRBV7-3 and TRBJ2-7, with 8 bases that match TRBD2. CDR3 length: 15 residues. Losses at the gene ends were 5 bases for V and 8 bases for J; bases not matched to a gene: 14. Germline CDR1 is SGHTA and CDR2 is FQGTGA. The CDR3 region has the DNA TGTGCCAGCAGCGCCGCTAGCGGGCCGGCCAGTAAGCAGTACTTC. As protein: CASSAASGPASKQYF.

The chain combines TRBV7-9 with TRBJ2-5; TRBD2 matches 11 bases. Trimming cost V 2 bases and J 4 bases; bases outside gene matches: 6. This CDR3 spans 16 amino acids. In germline, CDR1 is SEHNR, CDR2 FQNEAQ (reference sequence). Written as DNA, the CDR3 is TGTGCCAGCAGCTTATTTAGCGGGGGGGCCGGAGAGACCCAGTACTTC. Translated, it gives CASSLFSGGAGETQYF.